Sequencing of this T cell receptor beta chain was carried out in a study of T cells after posttransplantation cyclophosphamide. Sequencing was performed with immunoSEQ multiplex PCR; in TCRdb, only in-frame clones are kept and a portion is missing. The sample consists of around 3,500 clones, roughly 77% of them appearing once. V lost 5 bases and J lost 7; bases outside the gene matches: 7. This CDR3 is 14 amino acids long. Germline V gene lookup returns CDR1 LNHNV and CDR2 YYDKDF (reference sequence). Cyclophosphamide on days +3 and +4 followed busulfan-fludarabine conditioning and a marrow graft. The rearrangement links TRBV15 to TRBJ2-3; 9 nucleotides line up with TRBD2. This clonotype was obtained from a male patient in his sixties or seventies who received an allogeneic stem cell transplant from a related donor and was CMV-positive. The T cells may come from the graft donor. The source material was PBMCs, sampled 150 to 200 days after allogeneic stem cell transplant with posttransplant cyclophosphamide. CDR3 in DNA: TGTGCCACCAGCCCCAGCGGGGGGACGAATACGCAGTATTTT. Translated, it gives CATSPSGGTNTQYF. Filled out from reference TRBV15 and TRBJ2-3, the complete variable domain reads DAMVIQNPRYQVTQFGKPVTLSCSQTLNHNVMYWYQQKSSQAPKLLFHYYDKDFNNEADTPDNFQSRRPNTSFCFLDIRSPGLGDTAMYLCATSPSGGTNTQYFGPGTRLTVL.